This T cell receptor beta chain is from a study of Graves' ophthalmopathy and Graves' hyperthyroidism. General study results and limits: Blood also contained most of the expanded thyroid clonotypes above 0.001 frequency.

The study amplified TCR beta CDR3 regions using RNA transcripts. HTBI-primed RT-PCR formed the first round, and a multiplex PCR formed the second. TCRdb re-analysed the multiplex PCR reads in MiXCR, keeping a single row per CDR3 protein. The data hold about 480,000 distinct CDR3 sequences, with roughly an eighth observed a single time. This clonotype showed up many times. Its antigen is not known. Ophthalmopathy cases showed moderate-to-severe activity, scoring CAS ≥3 and NOSPECS ≥4, with duration under 3 months. Among the exclusions were patients with other autoimmune diseases, uncontrolled infections, pregnancy or lactation. The CDR3 has 17 amino acids. V shed 6 bases, J shed 5 bases, and the junction held 10 bases outside the gene matches. Germline V gives CDR1 MNHEY, CDR2 SMNVEV (reference sequence).

The specimen was blood. J is TRBJ2-7 and V is TRBV27; 16 bases fit TRBD2. The TCR was taken from a woman aged 25-40 years with Graves' ophthalmopathy. The CDR3: CASSLGLAGGIGDEQYF. CDR3 bases: TGTGCCAGCAGCCTGGGACTAGCGGGAGGGATAGGGGACGAGCAGTACTTC.